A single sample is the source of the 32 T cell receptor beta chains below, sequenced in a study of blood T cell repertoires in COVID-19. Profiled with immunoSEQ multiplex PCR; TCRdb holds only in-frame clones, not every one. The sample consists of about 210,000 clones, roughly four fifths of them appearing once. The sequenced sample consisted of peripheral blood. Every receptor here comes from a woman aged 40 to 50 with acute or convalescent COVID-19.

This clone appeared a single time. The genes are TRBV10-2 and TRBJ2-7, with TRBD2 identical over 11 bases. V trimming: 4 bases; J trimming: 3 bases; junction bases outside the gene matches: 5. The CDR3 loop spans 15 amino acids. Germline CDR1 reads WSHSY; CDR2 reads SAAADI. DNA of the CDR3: TGCGCCAGCAGTGTCGGGACTAGCGGAGTCTACGAGCAGTACTTC. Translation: CASSVGTSGVYEQYF.

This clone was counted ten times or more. The CDR3 loop reads CASSNLALTGGRHQPQHF. As DNA, the CDR3 is TGTGCCAGCAGCAATTTAGCCTTGACAGGCGGTCGGCATCAGCCCCAGCATTTT. V usage is TRBV7-8 and J usage is TRBJ1-5; the D gene is possibly TRBD1 (6 bases). In germline, CDR1 is SGHVS, CDR2 FQNEAQ. The CDR3 spans 18 residues. Trimming took off 5 bases at V and 5 bases at J, with 25 bases between the two ends.

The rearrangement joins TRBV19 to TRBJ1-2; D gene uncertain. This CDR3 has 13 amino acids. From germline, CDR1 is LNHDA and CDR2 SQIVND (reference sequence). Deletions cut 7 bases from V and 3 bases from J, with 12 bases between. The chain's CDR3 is CASTSDRYYGYTF. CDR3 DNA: TGTGCCAGTACGTCAGATCGTTACTATGGCTACACCTTC.

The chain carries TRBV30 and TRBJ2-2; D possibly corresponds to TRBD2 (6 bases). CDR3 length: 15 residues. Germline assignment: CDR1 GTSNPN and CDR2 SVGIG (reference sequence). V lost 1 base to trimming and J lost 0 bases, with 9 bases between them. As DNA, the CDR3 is TGTGCCTGGAGTGACCGGGGGACGAACACCGGGGAGCTGTTTTTT. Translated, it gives CAWSDRGTNTGELFF.

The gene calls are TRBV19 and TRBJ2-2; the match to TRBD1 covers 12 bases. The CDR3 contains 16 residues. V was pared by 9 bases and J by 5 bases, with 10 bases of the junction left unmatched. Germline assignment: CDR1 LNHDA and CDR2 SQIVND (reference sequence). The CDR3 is CASTSPGQGATGELFF. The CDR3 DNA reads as TGTGCCAGCACCTCACCGGGACAGGGGGCGACCGGGGAGCTGTTTTTT.

The CDR3 reads CASRTGYMYEQYF. CDR3 in DNA: TGTGCCAGCAGGACAGGGTACATGTACGAGCAGTACTTC. The gene calls are TRBV12-3 or TRBV12-4 and TRBJ2-7; 7 bases agree with TRBD1. There are 13 residues in the CDR3. Trimming at V came to 6 bases and at J to 4 bases, leaving 6 bases not matched to a gene.

The CDR3 DNA reads TGTGCCAGCAGCGACCAACTATTGGGCACCGGGGAGCTGTTTTTT. Translation gives CASSDQLLGTGELFF. V usage is TRBV2 and J usage is TRBJ2-2; no clear D gene. Germline values: CDR1 SNHLY, CDR2 FYNNEI. This CDR3 has 15 amino acids. V was pared by 6 bases and J by 4 bases, with 15 bases between.

CDR3 sequence (DNA): TGTGCCAGCAGCAAAGTCGAGCGGGGTTACAATGAGCAGTTCTTC. This gives the protein CASSKVERGYNEQFF. The chain carries TRBV21-1 and TRBJ2-1; no check of the table's D call, TRBD2, against the DNA was made. TRBV21-1 is assigned pseudogene status. The CDR3 has 15 amino acids.

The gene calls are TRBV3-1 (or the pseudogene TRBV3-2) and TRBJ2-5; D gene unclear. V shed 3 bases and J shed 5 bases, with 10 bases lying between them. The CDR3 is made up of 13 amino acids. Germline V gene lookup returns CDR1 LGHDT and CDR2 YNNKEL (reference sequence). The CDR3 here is CASSHLTGETQYF. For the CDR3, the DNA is TGTGCCAGCAGCCACCTCACCGGGGAGACCCAGTACTTC.

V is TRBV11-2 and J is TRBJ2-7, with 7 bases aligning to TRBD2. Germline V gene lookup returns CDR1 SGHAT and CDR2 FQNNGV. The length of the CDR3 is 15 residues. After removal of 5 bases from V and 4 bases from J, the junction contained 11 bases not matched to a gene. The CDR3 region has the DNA TGTGCCAGCAGCGGGAGGACGGGACTACGTTACGAGCAGTACTTC. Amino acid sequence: CASSGRTGLRYEQYF. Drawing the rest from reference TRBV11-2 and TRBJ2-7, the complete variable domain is EAGVAQSPRYKIIEKRQSVAFWCNPISGHATLYWYQQILGQGPKLLIQFQNNGVVDDSQLPKDRFSAERLKGVDSTLKIQPAKLEDSAVYLCASSGRTGLRYEQYFGPGTRLTVT.

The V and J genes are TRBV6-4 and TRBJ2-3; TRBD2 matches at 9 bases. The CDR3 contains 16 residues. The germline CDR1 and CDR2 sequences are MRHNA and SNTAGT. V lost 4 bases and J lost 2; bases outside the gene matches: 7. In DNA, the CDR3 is TGTGCCAGCAGTGGCGATAGCGGGGGCCCCACAGATACGCAGTATTTT. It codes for CASSGDSGGPTDTQYF.

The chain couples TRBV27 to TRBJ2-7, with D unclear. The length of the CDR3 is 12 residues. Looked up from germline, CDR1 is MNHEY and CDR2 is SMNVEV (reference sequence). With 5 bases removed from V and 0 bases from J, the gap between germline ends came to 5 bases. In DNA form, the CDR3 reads TGTGCCAGCAGTCCTTCCTCCTACGAGCAGTACTTC. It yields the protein CASSPSSYEQYF.

The CDR3 DNA follows: TGTGCCAGCAGTTTGAGCGGGGGACCCTACAATGAGCAGTTCTTC. Protein: CASSLSGGPYNEQFF. V usage is TRBV7-7 and J usage is TRBJ2-1; 8 bases fit TRBD2. This CDR3 region has 15 residues. Germline V gene lookup returns CDR1 SSHAT and CDR2 FNYEAQ (reference sequence). V lost 6 bases to trimming and J lost 2 bases; unmatched junction nucleotides: 6.

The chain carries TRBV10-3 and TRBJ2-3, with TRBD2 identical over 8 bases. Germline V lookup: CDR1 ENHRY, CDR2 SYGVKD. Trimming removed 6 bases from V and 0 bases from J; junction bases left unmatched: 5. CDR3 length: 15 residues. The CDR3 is CAIRDERGSTDTQYF. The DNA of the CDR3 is TGTGCCATCAGAGACGAGCGGGGGAGCACAGATACGCAGTATTTT.

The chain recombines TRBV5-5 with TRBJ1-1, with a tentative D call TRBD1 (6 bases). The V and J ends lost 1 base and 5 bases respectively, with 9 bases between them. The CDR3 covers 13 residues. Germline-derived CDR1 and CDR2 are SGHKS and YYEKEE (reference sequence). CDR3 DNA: TGTGCCAGCAGCTTGTCACAGGGAACTGAAGCTTTCTTT. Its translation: CASSLSQGTEAFF.

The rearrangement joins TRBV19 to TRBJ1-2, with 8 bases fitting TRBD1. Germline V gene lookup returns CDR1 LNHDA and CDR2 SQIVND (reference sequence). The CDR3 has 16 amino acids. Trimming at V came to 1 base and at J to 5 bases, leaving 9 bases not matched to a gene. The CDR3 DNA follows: TGTGCCAGTAGTATAGGGACAGGGTGGGGACTATATGGCTACACCTTC. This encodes CASSIGTGWGLYGYTF.

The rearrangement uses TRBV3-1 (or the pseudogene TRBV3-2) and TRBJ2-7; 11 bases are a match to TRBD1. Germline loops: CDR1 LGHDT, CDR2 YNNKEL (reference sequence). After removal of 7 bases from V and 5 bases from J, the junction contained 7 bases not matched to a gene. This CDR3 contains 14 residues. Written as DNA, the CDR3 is TGTGCCAGCACGCGGACAGGGGGCGGGGACGAGCAGTACTTC. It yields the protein CASTRTGGGDEQYF.

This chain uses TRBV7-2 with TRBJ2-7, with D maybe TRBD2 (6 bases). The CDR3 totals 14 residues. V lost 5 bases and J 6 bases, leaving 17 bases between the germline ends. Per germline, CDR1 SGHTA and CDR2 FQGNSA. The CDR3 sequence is CASSPRTIPGEQYF. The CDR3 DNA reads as TGTGCCAGCAGCCCTCGGACTATCCCCGGCGAGCAGTACTTC.

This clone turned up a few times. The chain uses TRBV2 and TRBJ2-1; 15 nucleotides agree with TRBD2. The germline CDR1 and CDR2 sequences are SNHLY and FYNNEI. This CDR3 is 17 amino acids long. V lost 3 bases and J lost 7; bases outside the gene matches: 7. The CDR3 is CASSDGLAGGTLNEQFF. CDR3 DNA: TGTGCCAGCAGTGATGGACTAGCGGGGGGGACTCTGAATGAGCAGTTCTTC.

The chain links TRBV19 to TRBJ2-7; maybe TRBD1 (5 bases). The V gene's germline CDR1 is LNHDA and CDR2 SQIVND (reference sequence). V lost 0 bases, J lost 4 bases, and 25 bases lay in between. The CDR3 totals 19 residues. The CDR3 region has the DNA TGTGCCAGTAGTATAGATCTATGGGGCAGGAATATTCCCCCTTACGAGCAGTACTTC. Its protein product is CASSIDLWGRNIPPYEQYF.

CDR3 protein: CASRRTSGGADTQYF. The CDR3 DNA reads as TGCGCCAGCAGACGGACTAGCGGGGGGGCAGATACGCAGTATTTT. The genes are TRBV5-1 and TRBJ2-3, with 15 bases lining up with TRBD2. Trimming at V came to 5 bases and at J to 4 bases, leaving 2 bases not matched to a gene. Germline V gene data show CDR1 as SGHRS and CDR2 as YFSETQ. This CDR3 spans 15 amino acids.

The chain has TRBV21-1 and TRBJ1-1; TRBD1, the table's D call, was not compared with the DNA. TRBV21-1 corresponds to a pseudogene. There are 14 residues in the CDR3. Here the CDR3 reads CASSKDSENTEAFF. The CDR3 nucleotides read TGTGCCAGCAGCAAGGACAGTGAGAACACTGAAGCTTTCTTT.

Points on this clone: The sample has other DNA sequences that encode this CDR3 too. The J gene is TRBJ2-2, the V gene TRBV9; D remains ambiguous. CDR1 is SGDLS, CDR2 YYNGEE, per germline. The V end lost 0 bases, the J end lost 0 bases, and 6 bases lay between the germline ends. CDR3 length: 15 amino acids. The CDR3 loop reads CASSVGQANTGELFF. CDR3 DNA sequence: TGTGCCAGCAGCGTAGGGCAGGCGAACACCGGGGAGCTGTTTTTT.

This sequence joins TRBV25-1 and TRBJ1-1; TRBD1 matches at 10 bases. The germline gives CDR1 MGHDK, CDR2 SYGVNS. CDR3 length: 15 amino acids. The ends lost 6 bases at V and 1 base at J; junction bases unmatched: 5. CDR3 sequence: CASRMGTGANTEAFF. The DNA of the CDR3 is TGTGCCAGCAGGATGGGGACAGGGGCGAACACTGAAGCTTTCTTT.

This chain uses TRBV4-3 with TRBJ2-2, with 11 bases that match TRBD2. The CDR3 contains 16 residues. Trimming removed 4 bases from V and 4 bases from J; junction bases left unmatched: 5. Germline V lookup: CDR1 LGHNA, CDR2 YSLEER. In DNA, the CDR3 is TGCGCCAGCAGCCCAAATAGCGGGAGGGCCACCGGGGAGCTGTTTTTT. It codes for CASSPNSGRATGELFF.

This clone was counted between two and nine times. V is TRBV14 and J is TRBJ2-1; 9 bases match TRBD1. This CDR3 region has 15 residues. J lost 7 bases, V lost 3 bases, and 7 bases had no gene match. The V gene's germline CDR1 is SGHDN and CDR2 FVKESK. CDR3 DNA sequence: TGTGCCAGCAGCCAGGGAACAGGGGGCAAGAATGAGCAGTTCTTC. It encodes CASSQGTGGKNEQFF.

The DNA for the CDR3 is TGTGCCAGCAGTTCGGGACTAGCCGGCGGGGAGCTGTTTTTT. Protein: CASSSGLAGGELFF. The rearrangement joins TRBV6-5 to TRBJ2-2, with 9 bases fitting TRBD2. V lost 4 bases to trimming and J lost 7 bases; unmatched junction nucleotides: 4. CDR3 size: 14 residues. Germline CDR1 MNHEY, CDR2 SVGAGI.

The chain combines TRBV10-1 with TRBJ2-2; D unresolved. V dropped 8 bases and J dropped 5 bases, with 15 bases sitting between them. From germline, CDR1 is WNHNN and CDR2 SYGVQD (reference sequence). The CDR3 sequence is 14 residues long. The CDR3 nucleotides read TGCGCCAGCGGGCGTTACGGTGGGACCGGGGAGCTGTTTTTT. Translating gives CASGRYGGTGELFF.

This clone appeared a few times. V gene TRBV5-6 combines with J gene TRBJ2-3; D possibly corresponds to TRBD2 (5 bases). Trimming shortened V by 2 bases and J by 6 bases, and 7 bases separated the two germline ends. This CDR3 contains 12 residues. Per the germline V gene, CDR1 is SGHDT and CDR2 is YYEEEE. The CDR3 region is CASSLTSDTQYF. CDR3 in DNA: TGTGCCAGCAGCTTAACTAGTGATACGCAGTATTTT.

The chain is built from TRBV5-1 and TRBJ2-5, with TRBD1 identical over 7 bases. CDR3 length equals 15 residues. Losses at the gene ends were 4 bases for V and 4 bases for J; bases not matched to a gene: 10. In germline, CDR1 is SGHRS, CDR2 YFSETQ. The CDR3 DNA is TGCGCCAGCAGCGCCCATCCTTCAGGGGGAGAGACCCAGTACTTC. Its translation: CASSAHPSGGETQYF. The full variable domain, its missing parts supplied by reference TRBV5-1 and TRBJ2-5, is KAGVTQTPRYLIKTRGQQVTLSCSPISGHRSVSWYQQTPGQGLQFLFEYFSETQRNKGNFPGRFSGRQFSNSRSEMNVSTLELGDSALYLCASSAHPSGGETQYFGPGTRLLVL.

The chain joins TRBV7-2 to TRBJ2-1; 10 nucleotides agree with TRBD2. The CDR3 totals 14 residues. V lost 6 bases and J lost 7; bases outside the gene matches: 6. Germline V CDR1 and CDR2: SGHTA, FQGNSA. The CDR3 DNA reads TGTGCCAGCAGTAGCGGGGGGAAGAGGAATGAGCAGTTCTTC. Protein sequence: CASSSGGKRNEQFF. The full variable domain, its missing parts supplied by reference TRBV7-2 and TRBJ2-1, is GAGVSQSPSNKVTEKGKDVELRCDPISGHTALYWYRQSLGQGLEFLIYFQGNSAPDKSGLPSDRFSAERTGGSVSTLTIQRTQQEDSAVYLCASSSGGKRNEQFFGPGTRLTVL.

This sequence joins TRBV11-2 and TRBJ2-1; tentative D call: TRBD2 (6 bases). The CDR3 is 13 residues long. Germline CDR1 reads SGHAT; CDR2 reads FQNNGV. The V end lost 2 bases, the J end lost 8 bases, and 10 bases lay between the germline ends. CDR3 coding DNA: TGTGCCAGCAGCTTATCAGGGAGGCATGAGCAGTTCTTC. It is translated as CASSLSGRHEQFF.